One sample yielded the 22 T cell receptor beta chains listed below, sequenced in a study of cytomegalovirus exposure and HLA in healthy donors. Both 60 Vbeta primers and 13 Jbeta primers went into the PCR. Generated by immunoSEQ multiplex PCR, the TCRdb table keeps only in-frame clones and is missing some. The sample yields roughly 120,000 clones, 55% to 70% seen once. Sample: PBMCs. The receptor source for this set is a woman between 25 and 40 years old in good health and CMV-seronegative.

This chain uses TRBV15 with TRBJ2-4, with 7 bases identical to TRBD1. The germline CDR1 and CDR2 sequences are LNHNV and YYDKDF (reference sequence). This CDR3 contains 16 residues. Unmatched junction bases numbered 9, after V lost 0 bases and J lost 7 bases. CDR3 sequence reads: CATSRDLGGSGNIQYF. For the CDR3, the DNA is TGTGCCACCAGCAGAGATTTAGGGGGCTCGGGTAACATTCAGTACTTC.

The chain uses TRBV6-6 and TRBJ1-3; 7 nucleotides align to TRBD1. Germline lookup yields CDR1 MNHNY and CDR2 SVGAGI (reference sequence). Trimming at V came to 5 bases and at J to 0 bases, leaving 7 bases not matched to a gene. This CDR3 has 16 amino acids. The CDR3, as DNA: TGTGCCAGCAGTACGGGGCCAGGGGGCTCTGGAAACACCATATATTTT. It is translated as CASSTGPGGSGNTIYF.

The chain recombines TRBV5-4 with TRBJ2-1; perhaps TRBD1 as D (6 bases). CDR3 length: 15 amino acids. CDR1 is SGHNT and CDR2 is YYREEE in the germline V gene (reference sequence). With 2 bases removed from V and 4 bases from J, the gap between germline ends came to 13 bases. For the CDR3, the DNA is TGTGCCAGCAGCTTCACCCAGGGGAGTTACAATGAGCAGTTCTTC. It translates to CASSFTQGSYNEQFF.

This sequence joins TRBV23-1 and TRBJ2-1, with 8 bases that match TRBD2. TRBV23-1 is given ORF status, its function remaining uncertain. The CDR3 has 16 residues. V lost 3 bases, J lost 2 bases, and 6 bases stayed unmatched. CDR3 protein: CASSHLAGSAYNEQFF. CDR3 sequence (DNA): TGCGCCAGCAGTCATCTAGCGGGCTCGGCCTACAATGAGCAGTTCTTC.

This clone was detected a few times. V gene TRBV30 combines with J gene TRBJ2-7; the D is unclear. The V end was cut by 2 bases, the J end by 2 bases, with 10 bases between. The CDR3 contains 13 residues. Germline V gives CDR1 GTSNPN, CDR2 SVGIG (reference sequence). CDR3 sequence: CAWSLPNAYEQYF. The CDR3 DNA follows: TGTGCCTGGAGTCTCCCTAATGCCTACGAGCAGTACTTC.

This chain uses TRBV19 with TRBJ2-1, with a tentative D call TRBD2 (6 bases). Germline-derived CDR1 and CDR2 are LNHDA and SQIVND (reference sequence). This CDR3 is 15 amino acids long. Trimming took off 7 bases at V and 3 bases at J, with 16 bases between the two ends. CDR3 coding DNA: TGTGCCAGTACCCCAGGGCGGGGAGACTACAATGAGCAGTTCTTC. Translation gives CASTPGRGDYNEQFF. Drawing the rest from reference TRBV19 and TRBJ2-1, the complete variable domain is DGGITQSPKYLFRKEGQNVTLSCEQNLNHDAMYWYRQDPGQGLRLIYYSQIVNDFQKGDIAEGYSVSREKKESFPLTVTSAQKNPTAFYLCASTPGRGDYNEQFFGPGTRLTVL.

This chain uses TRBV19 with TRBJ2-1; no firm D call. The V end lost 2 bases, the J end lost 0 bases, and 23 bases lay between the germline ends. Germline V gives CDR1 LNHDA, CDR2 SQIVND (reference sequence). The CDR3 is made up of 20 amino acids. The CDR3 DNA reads TGTGCCAGTAGTATATCCCTATCAAGCGTTCCGTCCTACTCCTACAATGAGCAGTTCTTC. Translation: CASSISLSSVPSYSYNEQFF. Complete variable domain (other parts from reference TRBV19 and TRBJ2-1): DGGITQSPKYLFRKEGQNVTLSCEQNLNHDAMYWYRQDPGQGLRLIYYSQIVNDFQKGDIAEGYSVSREKKESFPLTVTSAQKNPTAFYLCASSISLSSVPSYSYNEQFFGPGTRLTVL.

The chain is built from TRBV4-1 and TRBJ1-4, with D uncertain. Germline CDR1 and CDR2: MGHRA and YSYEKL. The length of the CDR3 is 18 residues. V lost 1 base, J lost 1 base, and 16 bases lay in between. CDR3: CASSQAPGAEGTNEKLFF. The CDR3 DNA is TGCGCCAGCAGCCAAGCCCCGGGAGCAGAGGGAACTAATGAAAAACTGTTTTTT.

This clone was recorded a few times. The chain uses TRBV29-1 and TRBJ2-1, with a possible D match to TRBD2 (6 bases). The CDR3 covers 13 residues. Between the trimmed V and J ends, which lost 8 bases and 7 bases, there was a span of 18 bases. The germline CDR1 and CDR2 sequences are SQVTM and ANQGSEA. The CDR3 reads CSIRRLGGNEQFF. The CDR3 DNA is TGCAGCATCAGAAGGTTAGGAGGGAATGAGCAGTTCTTC.

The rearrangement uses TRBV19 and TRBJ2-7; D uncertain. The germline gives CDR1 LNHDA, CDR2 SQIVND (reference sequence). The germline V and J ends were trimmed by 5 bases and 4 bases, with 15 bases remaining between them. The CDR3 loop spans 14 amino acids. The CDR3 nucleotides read TGTGCCAGTAGTCCGAGGTACGCCCAATACGAGCAGTACTTC. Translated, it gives CASSPRYAQYEQYF.

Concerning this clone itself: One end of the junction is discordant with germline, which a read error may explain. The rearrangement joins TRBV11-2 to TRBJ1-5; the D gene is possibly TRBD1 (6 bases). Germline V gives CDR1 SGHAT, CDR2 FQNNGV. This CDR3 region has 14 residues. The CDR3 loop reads CASSLDRSDQPQHF. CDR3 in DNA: TGTGCCAGCAGCCTAGACAGGTCCGATCAGCCCCAGCATTTT.

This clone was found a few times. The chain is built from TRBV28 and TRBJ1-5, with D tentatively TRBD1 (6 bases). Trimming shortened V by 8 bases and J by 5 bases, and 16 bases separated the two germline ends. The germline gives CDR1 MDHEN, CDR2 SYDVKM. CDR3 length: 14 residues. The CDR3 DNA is TGTGCCAGCGATGCCAACAGGGCTGATCAGCCCCAGCATTTT. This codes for CASDANRADQPQHF.

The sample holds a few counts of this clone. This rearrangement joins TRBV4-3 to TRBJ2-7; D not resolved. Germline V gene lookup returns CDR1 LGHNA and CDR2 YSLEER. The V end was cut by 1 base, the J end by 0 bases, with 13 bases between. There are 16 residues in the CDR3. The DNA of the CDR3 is TGCGCCAGCAGCCAAGGGAGAGGTGGAAGCTCCTACGAGCAGTACTTC. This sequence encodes CASSQGRGGSSYEQYF.

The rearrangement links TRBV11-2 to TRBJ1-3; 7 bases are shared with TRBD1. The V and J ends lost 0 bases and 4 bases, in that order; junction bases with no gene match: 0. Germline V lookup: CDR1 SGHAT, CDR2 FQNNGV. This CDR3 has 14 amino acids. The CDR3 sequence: CASSLETGGNTIYF. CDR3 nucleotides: TGTGCCAGCAGCTTAGAGACAGGGGGAAACACCATATATTTT. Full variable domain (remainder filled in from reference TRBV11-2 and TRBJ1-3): EAGVAQSPRYKIIEKRQSVAFWCNPISGHATLYWYQQILGQGPKLLIQFQNNGVVDDSQLPKDRFSAERLKGVDSTLKIQPAKLEDSAVYLCASSLETGGNTIYFGEGSWLTVV.

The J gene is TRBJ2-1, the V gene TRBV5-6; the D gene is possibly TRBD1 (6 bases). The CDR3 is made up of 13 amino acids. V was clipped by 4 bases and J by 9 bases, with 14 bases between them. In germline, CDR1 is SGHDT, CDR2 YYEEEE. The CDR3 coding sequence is TGTGCCAGCAGCATCGACAGGATGGGTGAGCAGTTCTTC. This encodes CASSIDRMGEQFF.

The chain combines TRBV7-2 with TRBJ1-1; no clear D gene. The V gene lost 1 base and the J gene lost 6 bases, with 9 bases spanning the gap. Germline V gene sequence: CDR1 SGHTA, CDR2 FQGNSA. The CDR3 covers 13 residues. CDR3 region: CASSLDGSAEAFF. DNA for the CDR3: TGTGCCAGCAGCTTAGACGGGAGCGCTGAAGCTTTCTTT.

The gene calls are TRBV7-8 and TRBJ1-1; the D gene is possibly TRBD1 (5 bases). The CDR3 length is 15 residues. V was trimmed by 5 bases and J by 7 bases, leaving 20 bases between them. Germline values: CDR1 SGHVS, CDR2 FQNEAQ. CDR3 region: CASSTSEVPTGEAFF. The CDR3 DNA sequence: TGTGCCAGCAGCACCTCAGAGGTTCCCACAGGTGAAGCTTTCTTT.

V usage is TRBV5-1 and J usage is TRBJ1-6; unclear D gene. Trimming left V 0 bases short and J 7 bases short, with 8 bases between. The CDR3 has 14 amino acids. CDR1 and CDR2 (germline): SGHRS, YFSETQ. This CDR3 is CASSLAAGNSPLHF. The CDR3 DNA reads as TGCGCCAGCAGCTTGGCCGCAGGAAATTCACCCCTCCACTTT.

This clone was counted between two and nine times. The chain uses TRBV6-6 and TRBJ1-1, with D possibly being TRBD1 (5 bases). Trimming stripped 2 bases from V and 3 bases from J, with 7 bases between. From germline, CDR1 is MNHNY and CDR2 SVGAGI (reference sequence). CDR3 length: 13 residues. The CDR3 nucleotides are TGTGCCAGCAGTTACGACAGTTACACTGAAGCTTTCTTT. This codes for CASSYDSYTEAFF.

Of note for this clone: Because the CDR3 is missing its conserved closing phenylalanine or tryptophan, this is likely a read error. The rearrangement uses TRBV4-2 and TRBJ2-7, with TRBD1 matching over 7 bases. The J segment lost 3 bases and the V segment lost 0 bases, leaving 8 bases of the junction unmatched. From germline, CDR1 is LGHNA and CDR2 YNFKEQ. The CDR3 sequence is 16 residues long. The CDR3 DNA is TGTGCCAGCAGCCAAGACCTGACAGGGCAATACTACGAGCAGTACCTC. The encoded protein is CASSQDLTGQYYEQYL.

The CDR3 protein is CASSDRGGSGNTIYF. The CDR3 DNA reads as TGTGCCAGCAGCGACAGGGGAGGCTCTGGAAACACCATATATTTT. This chain links TRBV9 with TRBJ1-3; TRBD1 aligns across 7 bases. With V trimmed by 3 bases and J by 0 bases, 3 bases remained unmatched. Germline CDR1 and CDR2: SGDLS and YYNGEE. The CDR3 contains 15 residues.

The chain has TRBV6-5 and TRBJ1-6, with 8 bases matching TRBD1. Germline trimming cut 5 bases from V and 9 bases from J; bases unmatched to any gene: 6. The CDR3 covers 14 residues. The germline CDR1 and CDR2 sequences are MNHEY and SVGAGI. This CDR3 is CASSQTGVRSPLHF. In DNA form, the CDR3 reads TGTGCCAGCAGTCAGACAGGGGTTCGTTCACCCCTCCACTTT.